The clone carrying this T cell receptor (beta chain) was observed a few times. What it recognizes is unknown. Sorting produced populations that all topped 98% purity. This entry is derived from a study of beta chain features in type 1 diabetes. Turning to the study itself: The study examined roughly 110,000,000 sorted cells across all samples. Study-level findings and limits: A potential PCR bias toward shorter templates would be equal in patient and control samples. Shorter TCRB CDR3s, moderately but significantly so, marked every one of the four CD4+ subsets in Type 1 diabetes patients.

Expressed TCRB transcripts were sequenced, since all the RNA that had been isolated was reverse transcribed. Assay used: immunoSEQ multiplex PCR; TCRdb lists only in-frame clones, some missing. The sample records 100,000 to 150,000 clones, 15% to 20% being singletons. The CDR3 runs 13 residues. Germline V CDR1 and CDR2: LGHNA, YNFKEQ. Trimming took off 1 base at V and 7 bases at J, with 8 bases between the two ends. Specimen: central memory CD4+ T cells from blood. The TCR originated in a man aged 18 to 29 with type 1 diabetes. This chain connects TRBV4-2 to TRBJ2-1; D call uncertain. The CDR3 DNA sequence: TGTGCCAGCAGCCAAGTGGGCTGGAATGAGCAGTTCTTC. Amino acid sequence: CASSQVGWNEQFF.